This T cell receptor beta chain emerged from a study of beta chain features in type 1 diabetes. The table lists this clone with a few counts. Its antigen is not known. One heparinised blood draw averaging around 0.12 L was given by each donor. Notes on the study in general: TCRB CDR3s from Type 1 diabetes patients were moderately but significantly shorter in all four CD4+ subsets. Shorter templates might be favored by PCR, equally in patients and controls. VDJ junctions sequenced from type 1 diabetes patients showed fewer insertions and more deletions. A definitive answer on HLA type influencing TCRB rearrangement was not reached here.

All of the isolated RNA was reverse transcribed, so expressed TCRB transcripts were sequenced. The data were produced by immunoSEQ multiplex PCR, yet TCRdb's version contains in-frame clones alone and is incomplete. The data show about 650,000 clones, about an eighth seen once. Germline CDR1 reads SGHTA; CDR2 reads FQGTGA. The CDR3 contains 15 residues. Trimming took 4 bases from V and 4 from J; bases not matched to a gene: 3. The gene calls are TRBV7-3 and TRBJ2-3; the match to TRBD2 covers 12 bases. The source material was naive CD4+ T cells from blood. This TCR was recovered from a man aged 25-45 years with type 1 diabetes. Here the CDR3 reads CASSSRLAGADTQYF. The CDR3 nucleotides are TGTGCCAGCAGCTCTCGACTAGCGGGGGCAGATACGCAGTATTTT.